Presented here are 14 T cell receptor beta chains from one specimen sequenced in a study of T cell repertoires and Cas9 in healthy adults. The assay was immunoSEQ multiplex PCR, and TCRdb's table has in-frame clones only and misses some. The sample holds approximately 22,000 clones, roughly 90% seen once. Sequencing was carried out using CD4+ effector T cells (CD127+, CD25-, CD137-, CD154-) from PBMCs; culture status not recorded. The receptors originated from a human donor in good health.

The CDR3 DNA sequence: TGTGCCAGCAGTATCGAGCCGACTCGGGTTGGCTACACCTTC. This codes for CASSIEPTRVGYTF. The chain links TRBV6-1 to TRBJ1-2, with unresolved D. Trimming shortened V by 5 bases and J by 7 bases, and 17 bases separated the two germline ends. CDR3 length: 14 residues. CDR1 and CDR2 (germline): MNHNS, SASEGT.

The V gene is TRBV11-2, the J gene TRBJ2-3; tentatively, D is TRBD2 (5 bases). CDR1 SGHAT and CDR2 FQNNGV come from the germline V gene. This CDR3 has 16 amino acids. V was pared by 5 bases and J by 2 bases, with 17 bases between. DNA for the CDR3: TGTGCCAGCAGCCCCGAGGGCCGGCCAGTCACAGATACGCAGTATTTT. Translating it yields CASSPEGRPVTDTQYF.

The rearrangement uses TRBV5-4 and TRBJ2-1, with D possibly matching TRBD2 (6 bases). The CDR3 runs to 11 residues. The V gene lost 1 base and the J gene lost 12 bases, with 8 bases spanning the gap. CDR1 and CDR2 from the germline V gene are SGHNT and YYREEE (reference sequence). This CDR3 is CASSLRGLQFF. The CDR3 DNA is TGTGCCAGCAGCTTGCGGGGGTTGCAGTTCTTC.

This clone appeared a single time. The CDR3: CASSGRGGLGTQTDTQYF. The CDR3 DNA follows: TGTGCCAGCAGCGGACGGGGGGGCCTAGGGACCCAAACAGATACGCAGTATTTT. This rearrangement joins TRBV9 to TRBJ2-3, with 8 bases lining up with TRBD2. Germline CDR1 reads SGDLS; CDR2 reads YYNGEE. V lost 3 bases, J lost 3 bases, and 15 bases stayed unmatched. There are 18 residues in the CDR3.

This chain joins TRBV7-6 and TRBJ2-3; 10 bases align to TRBD1. Per germline, CDR1 SGHVS and CDR2 FNYEAQ. The J segment lost 6 bases and the V segment lost 0 bases, leaving 6 bases of the junction unmatched. The CDR3 has 16 residues. The CDR3 DNA reads TGTGCCAGCAGCTTAGCGACAGGGGGCGGATATGATACGCAGTATTTT. As protein: CASSLATGGGYDTQYF. The complete variable domain, with remaining parts taken from reference TRBV7-6 and TRBJ2-3, reads GAGVSQSPRYKVTKRGQDVALRCDPISGHVSLYWYRQALGQGPEFLTYFNYEAQQDKSGLPNDRFSAERPEGSISTLTIQRTEQRDSAMYRCASSLATGGGYDTQYFGPGTRLTVL.

The rearrangement joins TRBV18 to TRBJ1-1; D unclear. Germline lookup yields CDR1 KGHSH and CDR2 LQKENI. The CDR3 has 12 residues. Between the trimmed V and J ends, which lost 4 bases and 5 bases, there was a span of 8 bases. The CDR3 bases are TGTGCCAGCTCACTGGAGCGGACTGAAGCTTTCTTT. This translates into CASSLERTEAFF.

The CDR3 DNA follows: TGTGCCAGCCAAATCCGGGACAGGAACACTGAAGCTTTCTTT. Translated: CASQIRDRNTEAFF. The chain links TRBV6-1 to TRBJ1-1; 7 bases agree with TRBD1. The CDR3 has 14 residues. Per the germline V gene, CDR1 is MNHNS and CDR2 is SASEGT. The trim removed 8 bases at V and 1 base at J, leaving 7 bases unmatched.

This rearrangement joins TRBV5-1 to TRBJ1-5; a possible D gene is TRBD1 (5 bases). The CDR3 runs to 15 residues. Per the germline V gene, CDR1 is SGHRS and CDR2 is YFSETQ. Trimming took off 4 bases at V and 0 bases at J, with 11 bases between the two ends. The CDR3 region has the DNA TGCGCCAGCAGCACGGGGGGAAATAGCAATCAGCCCCAGCATTTT. Translated: CASSTGGNSNQPQHF.

In this sample, this clone turned up once. V is TRBV5-1 and J is TRBJ2-5; tentatively, D is TRBD1 (5 bases). The CDR3 covers 15 residues. Germline V gives CDR1 SGHRS, CDR2 YFSETQ. Trimming took off 2 bases at V and 5 bases at J, with 16 bases between the two ends. CDR3 protein: CASSFQGIGSETQYF. The CDR3, as DNA: TGCGCCAGCAGCTTCCAGGGCATCGGTTCGGAGACCCAGTACTTC.

The rearrangement links TRBV28 to TRBJ1-4; TRBD1 matches 7 bases. Germline V gene lookup returns CDR1 MDHEN and CDR2 SYDVKM. The CDR3 has 16 residues. V lost 5 bases to trimming and J lost 0 bases; unmatched junction nucleotides: 6. The CDR3 loop is CASSGTEIATNEKLFF. CDR3 bases: TGTGCCAGCAGTGGGACAGAGATTGCAACTAATGAAAAACTGTTTTTT.

J is TRBJ1-6 and V is TRBV28, with 7 positions matching TRBD1. This CDR3 spans 14 amino acids. Looked up from germline, CDR1 is MDHEN and CDR2 is SYDVKM. Trimming took 3 bases from V and 7 from J; bases not matched to a gene: 3. The CDR3 region is CASSFDRVNSPLHF. CDR3 DNA sequence: TGTGCCAGCAGTTTTGACAGGGTGAATTCACCCCTCCACTTT.

The chain has TRBV11-2 and TRBJ1-5; D call uncertain. The germline CDR1 and CDR2 sequences are SGHAT and FQNNGV. CDR3 length: 13 amino acids. V was trimmed by 1 base and J by 4 bases, leaving 5 bases between them. The CDR3 loop is CASSLAPNQPQHF. CDR3 sequence (DNA): TGTGCCAGCAGCTTAGCTCCGAATCAGCCCCAGCATTTT.

The V and J genes are TRBV7-8 and TRBJ1-6; D not resolved. Trimming removed 6 bases at V and 8 bases at J, with 11 bases between. Germline CDR1 reads SGHVS; CDR2 reads FQNEAQ. The CDR3 is 13 amino acids. CDR3: CASSSDRYSPLHF. The CDR3, as DNA: TGTGCCAGCAGTTCGGACCGCTATTCACCCCTCCACTTT.

CDR3 amino acids: CASRPSGGAQNEQFF. The CDR3 nucleotides are TGTGCCAGCAGACCGAGCGGGGGGGCCCAAAATGAGCAGTTCTTC. The rearrangement uses TRBV6-6 and TRBJ2-1, with TRBD2 matching 10 bases. CDR1 and CDR2 (germline): MNHNY, SVGAGI (reference sequence). This CDR3 has 15 residues. The trim removed 6 bases at V and 7 bases at J, leaving 9 bases unmatched.